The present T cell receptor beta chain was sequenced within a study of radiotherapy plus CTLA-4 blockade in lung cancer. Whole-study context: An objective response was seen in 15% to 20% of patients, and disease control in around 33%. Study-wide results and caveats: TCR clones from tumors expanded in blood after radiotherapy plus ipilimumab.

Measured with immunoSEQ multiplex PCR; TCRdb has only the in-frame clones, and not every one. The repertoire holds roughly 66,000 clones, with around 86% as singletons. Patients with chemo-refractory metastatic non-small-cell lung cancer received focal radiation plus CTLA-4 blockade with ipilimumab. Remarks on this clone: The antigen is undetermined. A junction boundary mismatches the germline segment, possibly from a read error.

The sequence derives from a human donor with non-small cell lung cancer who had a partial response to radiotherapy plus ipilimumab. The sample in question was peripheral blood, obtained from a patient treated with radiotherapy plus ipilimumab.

As DNA, the CDR3 is TGTGCCACCAGCGGAGAGGGGGCCTTGGACACTGAAGCTTTCTTT. Protein product: CATSGEGALDTEAFF. The chain carries TRBV15 and TRBJ1-1, with 7 positions matching TRBD1. Germline CDR1 LNHNV, CDR2 YYDKDF (reference sequence). This CDR3 contains 15 residues.